The rows below give T cell receptor beta chains drawn from one sample of a study of CD8+CD57+ T cells in acquired aplastic anemia. One entry per CDR3 protein results from TCRdb running MiXCR on the reads. The table has approximately 57,000 distinct CDR3 sequences, approximately 50% seen once. What was sequenced was sorted CD4+, CD8+, or CD8+CD57+ T cells (not recorded which) from PBMCs. These receptors all stem from a human donor with aplastic anemia. The CDR3 runs from the conserved cysteine through the conserved F or W. Each record gives: V gene, J gene, clone size, D gene, CDR3 DNA, CDR3 protein. The D gene is left open where the match is weak. Clone size is not always given. Where it is, it says once, few, many or a class for expanded clones.

TRBV4-1,TRBJ2-1,NA,TRBD2,TGCGCCAGCAGCCCAACTAGCGGGGCATACAATGAGCAGTTCTTC,CASSPTSGAYNEQFF
TRBV27,TRBJ1-2,many,NA,TGTGCCAGCAGTTTGACTTCCTCTAATGGCTACACCTTC,CASSLTSSNGYTF
TRBV19,TRBJ2-1,NA,TRBD2,TGTGCCAGCGCGAGCGGGGGGGACTTCAATGAGCAGTTCTTC,CASASGGDFNEQFF
TRBV20-1,TRBJ2-3,NA,NA,TGCAGTGCTAGAGGAACCAGAACTAGCACAGATACGCAGTATTTT,CSARGTRTSTDTQYF
TRBV2,TRBJ1-2,NA,NA,TGTGCCAGCAGTGAGACGGGGACGCGTGGCTACACCTTC,CASSETGTRGYTF
TRBV7-8,TRBJ2-2,NA,TRBD2,TGTGCCAGCAGTTCTAACGCGGGGGGGTCAGGCACCGGGGAGCTGTTTTTT,CASSSNAGGSGTGELFF
TRBV25-1,TRBJ2-7,NA,NA,TGTGCCAGCAGCCAACGATCTGGGAGGCCCGAGCAGTACTTC,CASSQRSGRPEQYF
TRBV5-1,TRBJ2-1,NA,TRBD2,TGCGCCAGCAAAACTAGCGGGGTAAACAATGAGCAGTTCTTC,CASKTSGVNNEQFF
TRBV30,TRBJ1-2,many,TRBD1,TGTGCCTGGGCGACAGGGGACGCGGACTATGGCTACACCTTC,CAWATGDADYGYTF
TRBV20-1,TRBJ1-2,NA,TRBD1,TGCAGTGCTAGAGATCCATTTCGACAGGGGGATGGCTACACCTTC,CSARDPFRQGDGYTF
TRBV11-2,TRBJ1-4,NA,NA,NA,CASSVGQGAANEKLLF
TRBV10-3,TRBJ1-1,NA,TRBD1,TGTGCCAGCAGTAGACAGGGACCTGAAGCTTTCTTT,CASSRQGPEAFF
TRBV12-3/TRBV12-4,TRBJ1-2,many,NA,TGTGCCAGCAGCTCAGGGACTACTCGGTATGGCTACACCTTC,CASSSGTTRYGYTF
TRBV29-1,TRBJ2-5,NA,TRBD1,TGCAGCGCGGGACAGCGCGGGACCCAGTACTTC,CSAGQRGTQYF
TRBV14,TRBJ2-3,NA,TRBD1,TGTGCCAGCAGCCATTGGGACAGGGGAGCAGATACGCAGTATTTT,CASSHWDRGADTQYF
TRBV5-5,TRBJ1-4,many,NA,TGTGCCAGCAGCTTGGAGGGCCGGTGGGCAACTAATGAAAAACTGTTTTTT,CASSLEGRWATNEKLFF
TRBV15,TRBJ2-7,NA,NA,TGTGCCACCAGCAGAGGGGGGGGCACGGCCTCCTACGAGCAGTACTTC,CATSRGGGTASYEQYF
TRBV10-2,TRBJ2-5,few,NA,TGCGCCAGCGGGGAAGGGGAGACCCAGTACTTC,CASGEGETQYF
TRBV2,TRBJ2-5,NA,TRBD1,TGTGCCAGGGGACAGTTCCAAGAGACCCAGTACTTC,CARGQFQETQYF
TRBV4-1,TRBJ2-7,many,NA,TGCGCCAGCAGCCAAGATTACTCTAGCGAGAGCTCCTACGAGCAGTACTTC,CASSQDYSSESSYEQYF
TRBV19,TRBJ2-1,many,NA,TGTGCCAGTAGTATTAGTTCGTCGGGGTCATCTGAGCAGTTCTTC,CASSISSSGSSEQFF
TRBV7-8,TRBJ1-2,once,TRBD1,TGTGCCAGCAGATACGGGACAGGGGCGAACTATGGCTACACCTTC,CASRYGTGANYGYTF
TRBV19,TRBJ1-5,NA,TRBD1,TGTGCCAGTAGTATAGTCGGCAGGGGGCATCAGCCCCAGCATTTT,CASSIVGRGHQPQHF
TRBV15,TRBJ1-6,few,TRBD1,TGTGCCACCAGCCAGCGGGACAGAAATTCACCCCTCCACTTT,CATSQRDRNSPLHF
TRBV7-3,TRBJ1-1,NA,NA,TGTGCCAGCAGCTTACTGGGGAGGAATACTGAAGCTTTCTTT,CASSLLGRNTEAFF
TRBV20-1,TRBJ1-2,many,NA,TGCAGTGCTAGTTACCGGACAACGAACTATGGCTACACCTTC,CSASYRTTNYGYTF
TRBV15,TRBJ2-7,NA,NA,TGTGCCACCAGCAGTAACGGGGGATACGAGCAGTACTTC,CATSSNGGYEQYF
TRBV28,TRBJ1-2,many,NA,TGTGCCAGCAGACCTAATCGGAGGGTAGGAGGCTACACCTTC,CASRPNRRVGGYTF
TRBV6-4,TRBJ2-2,NA,NA,TGTGCCAGCAGTGGCTGGAGACTACCGAACACCTGGGAGCTGTTTTTT,CASSGWRLPNTWELFF
TRBV25-1,TRBJ2-7,few,TRBD2,TGTGCCAGCAGCTGGGGGGCGGGGGGGTACGGCGAGCAGTACTTC,CASSWGAGGYGEQYF
TRBV28,TRBJ2-7,many,NA,TGTGCCAGCAGTTTCCCAGGGATGGGCGAGCAGTACTTC,CASSFPGMGEQYF
TRBV10-2,TRBJ1-2,NA,NA,TGCGCCAGCAGTGAGTCCGAGAACTATGGCTACACCTTC,CASSESENYGYTF
TRBV7-9,TRBJ2-7,NA,TRBD1,TGTGCCAGCAGCTTAGTGGGGACAGGGCGTCTCGAGCAGTACTTC,CASSLVGTGRLEQYF
TRBV10-3,TRBJ2-2,few,TRBD1,TGTGCCATCAGCCAGGACAGGGGGAACACCGGGGAGCTGTTTTTT,CAISQDRGNTGELFF
TRBV28,TRBJ2-7,many,NA,TGTGCCAGCAGTTTGTCTCAGGTTTACGAGCAGTACTTC,CASSLSQVYEQYF
TRBV7-9,TRBJ2-2,many,NA,TGTGCCAGCAGATCCTCTTCTACGGGCACCGGGGAGCTGTTTTTT,CASRSSSTGTGELFF
TRBV5-5,TRBJ1-4,many,NA,TGTGCCAGCAGCACTTCTGTAGGACAAATTAATGAAAAACTGTTTTTT,CASSTSVGQINEKLFF
TRBV24-1,TRBJ2-3,many,NA,TGTGCCACCAGCTCCTCTAGCACAGATACGCAGTATTTT,CATSSSSTDTQYF
TRBV24-1,TRBJ2-1,NA,TRBD2,TGTGCCACCGAAGCTAGCGGGGGCCCCCAAGAGCAGTTCTTC,CATEASGGPQEQFF